This entry features one TCR beta chain sequence. This sample was taken from a study of blood T cell repertoires in COVID-19. For the study at large: The cDNA or gDNA used as material had been derived from T cells, B-cell-depleted T cells, or PBMCs.

Individuals aged about 18 to 89 years were recruited from approximately 24 US areas. Donors were grouped by their self-reported clinical history. A COVID-19 case was met by exposed participants within 2 weeks before study entry. The germline V gene has CDR1 SGHTA and CDR2 FQGNSA. The CDR3 covers 14 residues. V was trimmed by 1 base and J by 8 bases, leaving 12 bases between them. Repertoires were generated with immunoSEQ multiplex PCR, while TCRdb's copy carries only in-frame clones and drops some. The sample shows 300,000 to 350,000 clones, over 90% of them seen only once. The sequenced sample was PBMCs or T cells enriched from blood (not recorded which). The clonotype comes from a woman in her thirties who had been exposed to COVID-19. The chain recombines TRBV7-2 with TRBJ2-1; D unresolved. CDR3 sequence: CASSLEAITDEQFF. CDR3 in DNA: TGTGCCAGCAGCTTAGAAGCAATTACTGATGAGCAGTTCTTC. The full variable domain, rest sourced from reference TRBV7-2 and TRBJ2-1, is GAGVSQSPSNKVTEKGKDVELRCDPISGHTALYWYRQSLGQGLEFLIYFQGNSAPDKSGLPSDRFSAERTGGSVSTLTIQRTQQEDSAVYLCASSLEAITDEQFFGPGTRLTVL.